This T cell receptor beta chain was documented in a study of neoadjuvant anti-PD-1 for oral cavity cancer. Indicated time point: after neoadjuvant nivolumab, at surgical resection. Method: immunoSEQ multiplex PCR; TCRdb's copy keeps in-frame clones and lacks some. The table includes tens of thousands of clones, 85% detected once. The CDR3 spans 11 residues. V was cut by 7 bases and J by 6 bases, with 12 bases left in between. The germline gives CDR1 DFQATT, CDR2 SNEGSKA (reference sequence). The rearrangement joins TRBV20-1 to TRBJ1-2; tentative D call: TRBD1 (6 bases). The specimen comprised PBMCs, sampled after nivolumab (anti-PD-1) treatment. The clonotype comes from a person aged 40-85 years with oral cavity squamous cell carcinoma. DNA for the CDR3: TGCAGTGAGGGGGGGAATGATGGCTACACCTTC. This codes for CSEGGNDGYTF.